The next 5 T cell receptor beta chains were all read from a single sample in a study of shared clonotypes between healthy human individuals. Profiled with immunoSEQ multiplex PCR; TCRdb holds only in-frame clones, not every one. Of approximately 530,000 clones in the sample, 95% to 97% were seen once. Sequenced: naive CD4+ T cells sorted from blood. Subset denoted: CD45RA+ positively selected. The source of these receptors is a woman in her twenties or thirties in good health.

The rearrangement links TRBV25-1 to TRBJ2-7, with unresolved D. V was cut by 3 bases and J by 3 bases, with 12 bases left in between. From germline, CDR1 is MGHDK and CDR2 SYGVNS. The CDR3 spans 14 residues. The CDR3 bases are TGTGCCAGCAGTGACTGGATGAATAACTACGAGCAGTACTTC. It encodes CASSDWMNNYEQYF.

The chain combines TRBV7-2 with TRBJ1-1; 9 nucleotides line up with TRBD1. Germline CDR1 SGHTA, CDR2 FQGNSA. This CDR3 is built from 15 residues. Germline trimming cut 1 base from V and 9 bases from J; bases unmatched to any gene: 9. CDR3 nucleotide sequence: TGTGCCAGCAGCTTAGTGCTGAGACAGGGGGTTAAAGCTTTCTTT. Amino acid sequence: CASSLVLRQGVKAFF.

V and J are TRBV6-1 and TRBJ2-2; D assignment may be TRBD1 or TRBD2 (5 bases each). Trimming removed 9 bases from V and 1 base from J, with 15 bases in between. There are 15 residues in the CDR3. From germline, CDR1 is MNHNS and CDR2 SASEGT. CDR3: CASSRPGRNTGELFF. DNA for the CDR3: TGTGCCAGTTCGAGACCGGGACGGAACACCGGGGAGCTGTTTTTT.

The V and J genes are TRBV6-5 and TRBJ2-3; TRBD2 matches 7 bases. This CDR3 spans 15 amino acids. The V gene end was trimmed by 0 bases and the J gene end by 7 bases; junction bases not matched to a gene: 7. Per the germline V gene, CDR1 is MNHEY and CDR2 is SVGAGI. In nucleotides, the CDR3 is TGTGCCAGCAGTTACTCGAAGGCTAGCGGCTATACGCAGTATTTT. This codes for CASSYSKASGYTQYF.

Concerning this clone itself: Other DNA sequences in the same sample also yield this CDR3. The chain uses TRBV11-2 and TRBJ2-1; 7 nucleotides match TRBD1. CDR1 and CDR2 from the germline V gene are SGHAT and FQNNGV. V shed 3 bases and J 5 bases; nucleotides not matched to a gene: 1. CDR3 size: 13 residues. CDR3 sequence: CASSLGQNNEQFF. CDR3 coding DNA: TGTGCCAGCAGCTTGGGACAGAACAATGAGCAGTTCTTC.